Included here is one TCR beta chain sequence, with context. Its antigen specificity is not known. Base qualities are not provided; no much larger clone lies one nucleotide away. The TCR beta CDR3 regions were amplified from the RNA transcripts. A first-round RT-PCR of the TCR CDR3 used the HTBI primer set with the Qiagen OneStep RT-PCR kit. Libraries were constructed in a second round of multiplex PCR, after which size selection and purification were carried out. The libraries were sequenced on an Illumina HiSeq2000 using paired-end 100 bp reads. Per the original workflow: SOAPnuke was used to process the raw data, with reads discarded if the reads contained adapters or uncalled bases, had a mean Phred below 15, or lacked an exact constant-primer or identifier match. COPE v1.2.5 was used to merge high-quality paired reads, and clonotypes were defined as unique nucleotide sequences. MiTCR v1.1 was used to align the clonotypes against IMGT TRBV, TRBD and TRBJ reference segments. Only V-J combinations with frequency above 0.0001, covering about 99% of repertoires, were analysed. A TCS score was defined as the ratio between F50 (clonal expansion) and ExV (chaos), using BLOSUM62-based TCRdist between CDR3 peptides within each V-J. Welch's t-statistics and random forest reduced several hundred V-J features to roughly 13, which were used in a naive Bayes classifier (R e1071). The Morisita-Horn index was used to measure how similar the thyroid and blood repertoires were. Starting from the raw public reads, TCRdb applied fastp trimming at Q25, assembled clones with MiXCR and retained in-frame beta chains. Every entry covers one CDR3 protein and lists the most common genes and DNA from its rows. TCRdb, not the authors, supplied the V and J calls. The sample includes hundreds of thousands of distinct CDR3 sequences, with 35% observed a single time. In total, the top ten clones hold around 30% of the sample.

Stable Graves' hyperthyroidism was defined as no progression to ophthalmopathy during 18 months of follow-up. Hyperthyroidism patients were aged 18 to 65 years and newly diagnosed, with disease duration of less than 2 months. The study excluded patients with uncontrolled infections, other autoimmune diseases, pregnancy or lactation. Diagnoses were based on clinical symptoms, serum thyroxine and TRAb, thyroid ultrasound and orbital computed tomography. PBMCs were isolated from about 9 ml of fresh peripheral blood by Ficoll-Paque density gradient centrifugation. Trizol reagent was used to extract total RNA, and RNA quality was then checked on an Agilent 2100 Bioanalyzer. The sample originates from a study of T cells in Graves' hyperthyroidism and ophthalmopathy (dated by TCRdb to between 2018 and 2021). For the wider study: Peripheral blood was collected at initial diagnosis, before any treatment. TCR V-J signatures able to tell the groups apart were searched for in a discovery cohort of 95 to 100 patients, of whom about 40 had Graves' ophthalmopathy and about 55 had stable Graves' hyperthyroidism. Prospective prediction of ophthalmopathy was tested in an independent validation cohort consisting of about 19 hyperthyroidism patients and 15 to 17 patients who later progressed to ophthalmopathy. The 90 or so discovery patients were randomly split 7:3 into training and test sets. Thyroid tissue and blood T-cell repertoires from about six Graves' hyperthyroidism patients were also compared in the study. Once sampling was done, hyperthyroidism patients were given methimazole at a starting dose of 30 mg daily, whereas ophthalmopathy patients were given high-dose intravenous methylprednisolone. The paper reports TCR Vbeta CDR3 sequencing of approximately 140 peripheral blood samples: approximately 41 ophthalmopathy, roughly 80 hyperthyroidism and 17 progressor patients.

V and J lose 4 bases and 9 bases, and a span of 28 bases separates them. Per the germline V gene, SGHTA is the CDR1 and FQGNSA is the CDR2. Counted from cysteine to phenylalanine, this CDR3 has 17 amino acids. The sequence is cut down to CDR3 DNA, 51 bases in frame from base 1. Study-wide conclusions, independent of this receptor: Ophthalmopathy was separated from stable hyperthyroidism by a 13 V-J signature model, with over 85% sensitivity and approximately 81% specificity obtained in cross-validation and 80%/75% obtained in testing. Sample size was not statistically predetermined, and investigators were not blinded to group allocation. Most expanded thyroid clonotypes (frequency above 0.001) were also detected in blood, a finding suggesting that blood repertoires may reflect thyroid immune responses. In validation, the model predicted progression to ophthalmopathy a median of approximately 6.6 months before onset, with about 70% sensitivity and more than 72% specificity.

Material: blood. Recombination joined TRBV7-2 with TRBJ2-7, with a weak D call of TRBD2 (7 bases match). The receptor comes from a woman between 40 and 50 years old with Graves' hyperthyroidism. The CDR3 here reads CASSYSGARYGGRGQYF. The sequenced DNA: TGTGCCAGCAGCTACAGCGGGGCTCGCTACGGGGGCAGGGGGCAGTACTTC.